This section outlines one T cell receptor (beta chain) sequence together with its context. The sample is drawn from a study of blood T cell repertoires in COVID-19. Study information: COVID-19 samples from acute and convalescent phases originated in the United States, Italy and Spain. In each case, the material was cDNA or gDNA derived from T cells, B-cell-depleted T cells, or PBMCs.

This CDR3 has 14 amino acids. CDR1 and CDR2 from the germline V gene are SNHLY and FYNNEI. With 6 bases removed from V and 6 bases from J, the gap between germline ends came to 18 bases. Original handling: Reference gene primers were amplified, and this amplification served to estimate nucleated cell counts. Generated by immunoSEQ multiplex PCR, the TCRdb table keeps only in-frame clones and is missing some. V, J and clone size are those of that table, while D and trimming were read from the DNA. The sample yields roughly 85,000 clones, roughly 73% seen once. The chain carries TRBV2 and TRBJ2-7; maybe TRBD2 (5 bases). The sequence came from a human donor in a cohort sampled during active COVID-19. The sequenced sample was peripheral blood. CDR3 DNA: TGTGCCAGCAGCCCCGAGATCGGGGTCGCCGAGCAGTACTTC. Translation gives CASSPEIGVAEQYF.